This is a list of T cell receptor beta chains from one sample in a study of T cells in Graves' hyperthyroidism and ophthalmopathy. TCRdb fed the multiplex PCR reads into MiXCR, producing one record per CDR3 protein. The sample lists fewer than 650,000 distinct CDR3 sequences; about 14% were seen once. The material sequenced was blood. These TCRs come from a woman between 35 and 50 years old with Graves' hyperthyroidism. Each CDR3 is given with its conserved first and last residue. The D gene is left open where the match is weak. Part of the rows lack a size; the others show once, few, many or a class for expanded clones.

V gene: TRBV20-1; J gene: TRBJ2-7; clone size: many; D gene: TRBD2; CDR3 DNA: TGCAGTGCTCGAACTAGCGGAAGGGCCGGATACGAGCAGTACTTC; CDR3 protein: CSARTSGRAGYEQYF
V gene: TRBV7-8; J gene: TRBJ2-3; clone size: few; D gene: TRBD1; CDR3 DNA: TGTGCCAGCAGCTTACCAACAGGGGGCTTAGGAGGTACGCAGTATTTT; CDR3 protein: CASSLPTGGLGGTQYF
V gene: TRBV14; J gene: TRBJ2-1; clone size: NA; D gene: NA; CDR3 DNA: TGTGCCAGCAGCCTTGTCGGGAGCATAGGTGAGCAGTTCTTC; CDR3 protein: CASSLVGSIGEQFF
V gene: TRBV20-1; J gene: TRBJ2-7; clone size: many; D gene: NA; CDR3 DNA: TGCAGTGCTAGGGACCTGCACAGGGAAGGTGGCGAGCAGTACTTC; CDR3 protein: CSARDLHREGGEQYF
V gene: TRBV6-1; J gene: TRBJ1-5; clone size: NA; D gene: NA; CDR3 DNA: TGTGCCAGCAGTGAAGTGACAAATCAGCCCCAGCATTTT; CDR3 protein: CASSEVTNQPQHF
V gene: TRBV20-1; J gene: TRBJ2-5; clone size: many; D gene: NA; CDR3 DNA: TGCAGTGCTAGAGACTCGATGGGAGAGACCCAGTACTTC; CDR3 protein: CSARDSMGETQYF
V gene: TRBV7-8; J gene: TRBJ2-7; clone size: many; D gene: TRBD2; CDR3 DNA: TGTGCCAGCAGCTTAGCATCGGTCAGCGGGAGGACCTACGAGCAGTACTTC; CDR3 protein: CASSLASVSGRTYEQYF
V gene: TRBV29-1; J gene: TRBJ1-1; clone size: many; D gene: NA; CDR3 DNA: TGCAGCGTTGGGGACACTGGGCGAGCTGAAGCTTTCTTT; CDR3 protein: CSVGDTGRAEAFF
V gene: TRBV27; J gene: TRBJ1-1; clone size: many; D gene: TRBD1; CDR3 DNA: TGTGCCAGCAGTTCCTCCAGACAGGGGCACACTGAAGCTTTCTTT; CDR3 protein: CASSSSRQGHTEAFF
V gene: TRBV6-5; J gene: TRBJ2-2; clone size: many; D gene: NA; CDR3 DNA: TGTGCCAGCAGTTACGCTGGGATCACCGGGGAGCTGTTTTTT; CDR3 protein: CASSYAGITGELFF
V gene: TRBV27; J gene: TRBJ1-2; clone size: many; D gene: TRBD1; CDR3 DNA: TGTGCCAGCAGTTCGCCGGGACAGGGGGCAGGAGGCTACACCTTC; CDR3 protein: CASSSPGQGAGGYTF
V gene: TRBV25-1; J gene: TRBJ2-3; clone size: NA; D gene: TRBD2; CDR3 DNA: TGTGCCAGCAGTGAAGCTAGCGGGAGAAAGGGGGATACGCAGTATTTT; CDR3 protein: CASSEASGRKGDTQYF
V gene: TRBV28; J gene: TRBJ1-5; clone size: many; D gene: NA; CDR3 DNA: TGTGCCAGCAGTGAGCCAAGGGACTGGTATCAGCCCCAGCATTTT; CDR3 protein: CASSEPRDWYQPQHF
V gene: TRBV28; J gene: TRBJ1-5; clone size: many; D gene: TRBD1; CDR3 DNA: TGTGCCAGCAGTTCGGGACAGGGGTTGGGGCAGCCCCAGCATTTT; CDR3 protein: CASSSGQGLGQPQHF
V gene: TRBV18; J gene: TRBJ2-3; clone size: NA; D gene: TRBD2; CDR3 DNA: TGTGCCAGCTCACCAATCCGGTCACTAGCGGGCACAGATACGCAGTATTTT; CDR3 protein: CASSPIRSLAGTDTQYF